The 3 T cell receptor beta chains below were found in one sample sequenced in a study of spatial heterogeneity in lung cancer. Study observations and caveats: Counts of expanded alpha and beta TCRs within tumors tracked the tumor nonsynonymous mutation count.

As for time point: sample taken at primary tumor resection. TCRdb reprocessed the 5' RACE reads with MiXCR, giving one entry per CDR3 protein. The table includes 2,800 or so distinct CDR3 sequences, under 55% detected once. Their antigens remain unidentified. The source material was lung tumor tissue, sampled at surgery. The receptor set was obtained from a male donor with early-stage non-small cell lung cancer.

On this clonotype: This beta chain is a stray sequence in a library constructed for alpha chains; its clone size is not meaningful. This chain joins TRBV20-1 and TRBJ2-2; D possibly corresponds to TRBD2 (6 bases). CDR1 is DFQATT, CDR2 SNEGSKA, per germline (reference sequence). V shed 0 bases and J shed 6 bases, with 8 bases lying between them. The CDR3 totals 13 residues. CDR3 nucleotide sequence: TGCAGTGCTAGAGATAGGGAGGCCGGGGAGCTGTTTTTT. Encoded protein: CSARDREAGELFF.

A note on this clonotype: Because the library targeted alpha chains, this beta chain is an off-target read whose size means little. This chain joins TRBV4-3 and TRBJ2-5, with a weak D call TRBD1 (5 bases). CDR1 LGHNA and CDR2 YSLEER come from the germline V gene. Trimming removed 0 bases from V and 4 bases from J, with 15 bases in between. The CDR3 sequence is 16 residues long. The CDR3 nucleotides are TGCGCCAGCAGCCAAGATTCCGGCAGGGTTGGAGAGACCCAGTACTTC. Translated, it gives CASSQDSGRVGETQYF.

This clonotype ranks as medium-sized. Since the library was made to target alpha chains, this beta chain is a stray read and its abundance is not meaningful. The chain carries TRBV7-2 and TRBJ1-1; possible D gene TRBD1, 5 bases. Between the trimmed V and J ends, which lost 3 bases and 5 bases, there was a span of 22 bases. The CDR3 length is 17 residues. Germline CDR1 is SGHTA and CDR2 is FQGNSA. CDR3 loop: CASSFRWDESSRTEAFF. The CDR3 nucleotides read TGTGCCAGCAGCTTTCGCTGGGACGAGTCTTCTAGGACTGAAGCTTTCTTT.